These T cell receptor beta chains were read from a single sample in a study of blood T cell repertoires in COVID-19. Sequenced by immunoSEQ multiplex PCR; TCRdb stores in-frame clones only, minus some. The table records 250,000 to 300,000 clones, about 88% of them present only once. Sequencing was done on a sample of peripheral blood. These TCRs come from a woman aged 25 to 45 with COVID-19, enrolled during active disease. Both conserved end residues are part of each CDR3. The D gene is left open where the match is weak. Some rows mark clone size as missing; the rest say once, few, many or name a class of expanded clone.

d_gene | abundance | len | j_gene | v_gene | CDR3aa | CDR3nt
. | . | 12 | TRBJ1-1 | TRBV10-3 | CAISLQDTEAFF | TGTGCCATCAGTTTACAGGACACTGAAGCTTTCTTT
TRBD1 | . | 13 | TRBJ2-2 | TRBV28 | CASGQGNTGELFF | TGTGCCAGCGGACAGGGGAACACCGGGGAGCTGTTTTTT
TRBD2 | . | 16 | TRBJ2-2 | TRBV6-2/TRBV6-3 | CASSRGLSGSTGELFF | TGTGCCAGCAGCCGGGGACTATCCGGGTCCACCGGGGAGCTGTTTTTT
TRBD1 | . | 17 | TRBJ1-2 | TRBV6-2/TRBV6-3 | CASSQLRTGIKPYGYTF | TGTGCCAGCAGTCAGCTACGGACAGGGATCAAACCCTATGGCTACACCTTC
TRBD1 | . | 15 | TRBJ1-4 | TRBV7-2 | CASSLAQGGGEKLFF | TGTGCCAGCAGCTTAGCGCAAGGGGGCGGTGAAAAACTGTTTTTT
. | . | 14 | TRBJ1-4 | TRBV28 | CASSSGSTNEKLFF | TGTGCCAGCAGCAGCGGGTCAACTAATGAAAAACTGTTTTTT
TRBD2 | few | 18 | TRBJ2-1 | TRBV7-9 | CASSGQTSGRGDYNEQFF | TGTGCCAGCAGCGGTCAGACTAGCGGGAGGGGTGACTACAATGAGCAGTTCTTC
TRBD1 | . | 16 | TRBJ1-4 | TRBV28 | CASSHQQGRRGEKLFF | TGTGCCAGCAGTCACCAACAGGGGAGAAGGGGAGAAAAACTGTTTTTT
TRBD1 | . | 14 | TRBJ1-2 | TRBV15 | CATSRGDRGYGYTF | TGTGCCACCAGCAGAGGGGACAGGGGCTATGGCTACACCTTC
TRBD2 | once | 16 | TRBJ2-1 | TRBV24-1 | CATSAGGASGSNEQFF | TGTGCCACCAGTGCCGGGGGAGCTAGCGGGAGCAATGAGCAGTTCTTC
TRBD1 | . | 18 | TRBJ1-3 | TRBV5-1 | CASSRGTGGWGSGNTIYF | TGCGCCAGCAGCCGCGGGACAGGGGGCTGGGGCTCTGGAAACACCATATATTTT
TRBD1 | few | 15 | TRBJ1-5 | TRBV6-1 | CASSEFGQGVSAQHF | TGTGCCAGCAGTGAATTTGGACAGGGGGTTTCAGCCCAGCATTTT
TRBD1 | . | 15 | TRBJ2-7 | TRBV6-1 | CASSEWDRSSYEQYF | TGTGCCAGCAGTGAATGGGACAGAAGCTCCTACGAGCAGTACTTC
TRBD2 | . | 14 | TRBJ2-7 | TRBV4-3 | CASSQAPGGYEQYF | TGCGCCAGCAGCCAAGCCCCGGGGGGCTACGAGCAGTACTTC
TRBD1 | . | 14 | TRBJ2-7 | TRBV6-5 | CASTAPDRGYEQYF | TGTGCCAGCACCGCCCCGGACAGGGGCTACGAGCAGTACTTC
. | few | 14 | TRBJ1-2 | TRBV6-5 | CASSTPRDRRGYTF | TGTGCCAGCAGTACCCCACGAGACAGGCGTGGCTACACCTTC
. | . | 14 | TRBJ2-7 | TRBV2 | CASSEAGLRYEQYF | TGTGCCAGCAGTGAAGCGGGACTTCGCTACGAGCAGTACTTC
TRBD2 | . | 15 | TRBJ2-1 | TRBV19 | CASTRTSGSFNEQFF | TGTGCCAGTACCCGGACTAGCGGGAGTTTCAATGAGCAGTTCTTC
. | once | 15 | TRBJ1-2 | TRBV28 | CASSRPFRGGYGYTF | TGTGCCAGCAGTAGACCCTTCCGAGGGGGCTATGGCTACACCTTC
TRBD1 | . | 15 | TRBJ1-1 | TRBV27 | CASSRPGQAWTEAFF | TGTGCCAGCAGTCGACCGGGACAGGCTTGGACTGAAGCTTTCTTT
. | . | 15 | TRBJ2-1 | TRBV3-1/TRBV3-2 | CASSQDLGSLREQFF | TGTGCCAGCAGCCAAGATTTGGGCAGCCTCAGAGAGCAGTTCTTC
. | . | 15 | TRBJ2-5 | TRBV5-6 | CASRLRGRGQETQYF | TGTGCCAGCAGACTAAGGGGGCGGGGACAAGAGACCCAGTACTTC
. | . | 13 | TRBJ1-5 | TRBV19 | CASSPAGGQPQHF | TGTGCCAGTAGTCCCGCGGGGGGGCAGCCCCAGCATTTT
. | . | 14 | TRBJ2-1 | TRBV5-1 | CASSLASAYNEQFF | TGCGCCAGCAGCTTGGCTAGCGCCTACAATGAGCAGTTCTTC
TRBD1 | . | 12 | TRBJ2-7 | TRBV30 | CAWGQGAYEQYF | TGTGCCTGGGGACAGGGGGCCTACGAGCAGTACTTC
. | . | 12 | TRBJ2-2 | TRBV12-3/TRBV12-4 | CAIRRATGELFF | TGTGCCATCCGGAGGGCCACCGGGGAGCTGTTTTTT
. | . | 11 | TRBJ1-1 | TRBV11-1 | CASSPGSEAFF | TGTGCCAGCAGCCCGGGGTCTGAAGCTTTCTTT
TRBD2 | . | 15 | TRBJ2-1 | TRBV27 | CASSFGTSTNNEQFF | TGTGCCAGCAGTTTTGGGACTAGCACAAACAATGAGCAGTTCTTC
TRBD1 | . | 15 | TRBJ2-7 | TRBV11-2 | CASSPQGQGGNEQYF | TGTGCCAGCAGCCCCCAAGGACAGGGGGGCAACGAGCAGTACTTC
. | . | 14 | TRBJ1-1 | TRBV4-2 | CASSQAQGTTEAFF | TGTGCCAGCAGCCAAGCGCAGGGTACCACTGAAGCTTTCTTT
. | . | 15 | TRBJ1-4 | TRBV4-3 | CASSQDTGRNEKLFF | TGCGCCAGCAGCCAAGATACAGGGAGAAATGAAAAACTGTTTTTT
TRBD1 | once | 17 | TRBJ1-3 | TRBV9 | CASSTYLRGAAGNTIYF | TGTGCCAGCAGCACCTATCTCAGGGGGGCGGCTGGAAACACCATATATTTT
. | . | 14 | TRBJ1-1 | TRBV6-5 | CASSLQTGNTEAFF | TGTGCCAGCAGCCTACAGACAGGGAACACTGAAGCTTTCTTT
TRBD2 | . | 14 | TRBJ2-7 | TRBV10-3 | CAISALAGEYEQYF | TGTGCCATCAGTGCCTTAGCGGGAGAATACGAGCAGTACTTC
TRBD2 | . | 15 | TRBJ2-1 | TRBV28 | CASRSLAGGPDEQFF | TGTGCCAGCAGGTCTCTAGCGGGAGGGCCGGATGAGCAGTTCTTC
TRBD1 | . | 14 | TRBJ1-4 | TRBV7-9 | CASSSTGAGEKLFF | TGTGCCAGCAGCTCGACAGGGGCGGGGGAAAAACTGTTTTTT
. | . | 17 | TRBJ2-2 | TRBV18 | CASSPPSGNVDTGELFF | TGTGCCAGCTCACCACCGTCAGGGAACGTCGACACCGGGGAGCTGTTTTTT
. | . | 13 | TRBJ1-2 | TRBV5-4 | CASSSQGQGGYTF | TGTGCCAGCAGCTCCCAGGGGCAGGGTGGCTACACCTTC
TRBD1 | . | 16 | TRBJ1-5 | TRBV15 | CATSIDRGNRGQPQHF | TGTGCCACCAGCATAGACAGGGGAAACAGGGGTCAGCCCCAGCATTTT
. | . | 13 | TRBJ2-7 | TRBV28 | CASNPPPTNEQYF | TGTGCCAGCAACCCCCCCCCGACAAACGAGCAGTACTTC
. | . | 16 | TRBJ1-1 | TRBV5-4 | CASSVPGVRMNTEAFF | TGTGCCAGCAGCGTGCCCGGGGTTCGCATGAACACTGAAGCTTTCTTT
. | . | 14 | TRBJ2-3 | TRBV21-1 | CATPGGTLGDTQYF | TGTGCCACCCCGGGAGGTACCCTGGGAGATACGCAGTATTTT
TRBD2 | . | 13 | TRBJ2-7 | TRBV7-9 | CASSGTSSYEQYF | TGTGCCAGCAGCGGGACTAGCTCCTACGAGCAGTACTTC
TRBD1 | . | 13 | TRBJ1-5 | TRBV24-1 | CATAGQSNQPQHF | TGTGCCACCGCGGGACAGAGCAATCAGCCCCAGCATTTT
. | . | 11 | TRBJ2-2 | TRBV24-1 | CATYYGGELFF | TGTGCCACCTACTACGGCGGGGAGCTGTTTTTT
. | . | 14 | TRBJ1-3 | TRBV5-1 | CASSRDNSGNTIYF | TGCGCCAGCAGCCGGGACAACTCTGGAAACACCATATATTTT
TRBD1 | . | 13 | TRBJ1-6 | TRBV5-5 | CASSLTGESPLHF | TGTGCCAGCAGCTTGACAGGGGAATCACCCCTCCACTTT
. | . | 15 | TRBJ2-3 | TRBV11-3 | CASSLDFGGADTQYF | TGTGCCAGCAGCTTAGATTTCGGAGGGGCAGATACGCAGTATTTT
. | once | 14 | TRBJ1-5 | TRBV10-2 | CASARQLSNQPQHF | TGCGCCAGCGCGAGGCAGCTTAGCAATCAGCCCCAGCATTTT
. | . | 15 | TRBJ2-3 | TRBV5-1 | CASSLARFSTDTQYF | TGCGCCAGCAGCTTGGCCCGGTTCAGCACAGATACGCAGTATTTT
. | . | 13 | TRBJ1-6 | TRBV12-3/TRBV12-4 | CASSLDGGSPLHF | TGTGCCAGCAGTTTAGACGGGGGATCACCCCTCCACTTT
. | . | 15 | TRBJ1-3 | TRBV2 | CASSVFSVLGGTIYF | TGTGCCAGCAGTGTATTTAGCGTCTTAGGGGGCACCATATATTTT
TRBD1 | few | 14 | TRBJ2-2 | TRBV6-5 | CASSGTGATGELFF | TGTGCCAGCAGCGGGACAGGGGCCACCGGGGAGCTGTTTTTT
. | . | 13 | TRBJ1-2 | TRBV30 | CAWKPGPYEGYTF | TGTGCCTGGAAGCCAGGGCCCTACGAGGGCTACACCTTC